Below are 7 T cell receptor beta chains sequenced from a single sample in a study of blood T cells in healthy people across ages. Using a J-beta primer mix together with a sample-barcoded 5' primer, a second PCR was run for about 6 to 12 cycles. TCRdb itself ran the 5' RACE reads through MiXCR, one entry per CDR3 protein. Of 980,000 or so distinct CDR3 sequences listed, 40% to 60% are singletons. Source material: blood. The receptors derive from a man aged 25-45 years in good health.

The rearrangement joins TRBV7-8 to TRBJ1-1, with D perhaps TRBD1 (5 bases). The CDR3 is 13 amino acids. CDR1 is SGHVS, CDR2 FQNEAQ, per germline. Trimming took 5 bases from V and 3 from J, leaving 10 bases between them. This CDR3 is CASSTTGYTEAFF. Here the CDR3 DNA reads TGTGCCAGCAGCACCACAGGTTACACTGAAGCTTTCTTT.

The V and J genes are TRBV7-2 and TRBJ2-7; TRBD1 agrees at 11 bases. V shed 0 bases, J shed 2 bases, and the junction held 6 bases outside the gene matches. This CDR3 comprises 17 residues. Germline V gene lookup returns CDR1 SGHTA and CDR2 FQGNSA. CDR3 DNA: TGTGCCAGCAGCTTAGCGACGGGGGGACAGGGGGCCTACGAGCAGTACTTC. Protein product: CASSLATGGQGAYEQYF.

This clonotype showed up just once. The CDR3 region has the DNA TGTGCCAGCCTGGGACTAGCGGAAACCTACGAGCAGTACTTC. Amino acid sequence: CASLGLAETYEQYF. The chain is built from TRBV28 and TRBJ2-7, with TRBD2 matching over 11 bases. Germline CDR1 MDHEN, CDR2 SYDVKM. J was trimmed by 2 bases and V by 8 bases; bases with no gene match: 5. This CDR3 spans 14 amino acids.

This clonotype occurred a few times. This chain uses TRBV7-2 with TRBJ2-3; D uncertain. The V gene's germline CDR1 is SGHTA and CDR2 FQGNSA. Trimming left V 1 base short and J 8 bases short, with 7 bases between. The CDR3 consists of 12 residues. The CDR3 bases are TGTGCCAGCAGCTTAGGAAGTGGTACGCAGTATTTT. Translated: CASSLGSGTQYF. The variable domain in full, completed from reference TRBV7-2 and TRBJ2-3, reads GAGVSQSPSNKVTEKGKDVELRCDPISGHTALYWYRQSLGQGLEFLIYFQGNSAPDKSGLPSDRFSAERTGGSVSTLTIQRTQQEDSAVYLCASSLGSGTQYFGPGTRLTVL.

This clonotype came up a few times. This chain links TRBV29-1 with TRBJ2-7, with D perhaps TRBD1 (6 bases). CDR3 length: 12 residues. From germline, CDR1 is SQVTM and CDR2 ANQGSEA. Trimming shortened V by 1 base and J by 6 bases, and 10 bases separated the two germline ends. This CDR3 is CSVEAGGSEQYF. The CDR3 nucleotides read TGCAGCGTTGAAGCTGGGGGCAGCGAGCAGTACTTC.

This clonotype has just a few counts. This chain uses TRBV6-2 or TRBV6-3 with TRBJ2-3, with D possibly matching TRBD2 (6 bases). The CDR3 is 15 amino acids. CDR1 is MNHEY, CDR2 SVGEGT, per germline. V gave up 5 bases and J gave up 5 bases, with 17 bases separating them. CDR3 DNA sequence: TGTGCCAGCAGTGGACGGGCGGCCGGGGGAGATACGCAGTATTTT. Protein: CASSGRAAGGDTQYF.

The table lists this clonotype with a count of one. V usage is TRBV7-2 and J usage is TRBJ2-7, with a tentative D call TRBD2 (5 bases). The V gene lost 0 bases and the J gene lost 2 bases, with 14 bases spanning the gap. The CDR3 consists of 16 residues. Looked up from germline, CDR1 is SGHTA and CDR2 is FQGNSA. CDR3 DNA: TGTGCCAGCAGCTTAGCTGCTAGCTCCCCCACCTACGAGCAGTACTTC. It is translated as CASSLAASSPTYEQYF.